Below, 27 T cell receptor beta chains from the same sample are listed, as sequenced in a study of shared clonotypes between healthy human individuals. Repertoires were generated with immunoSEQ multiplex PCR, while TCRdb's copy carries only in-frame clones and drops some. There are approximately 2.5 million clones in the sample; roughly nine tenths occur only once, and under 0.15% lies in the top ten. The source material was naive CD4+ T cells sorted from blood. Documented subset: CD45RA+ positively selected. The source of these receptors is a man aged 18 to 29 in good health.

The J gene is TRBJ2-7, the V gene TRBV27; 7 bases map to TRBD1. CDR3 size: 14 residues. Trimming removed 5 bases from V and 7 bases from J; junction bases left unmatched: 11. Germline CDR1 MNHEY, CDR2 SMNVEV (reference sequence). CDR3 residues: CASSTNRDSVEQYF. CDR3 coding DNA: TGTGCCAGCAGTACCAACCGGGACAGTGTTGAGCAGTACTTC.

This chain links TRBV18 with TRBJ1-3; 7 bases are shared with TRBD1. V gave up 5 bases and J gave up 2 bases; unmatched junction bases: 12. Germline V gene sequence: CDR1 KGHSH, CDR2 LQKENI. The CDR3 spans 17 residues. CDR3 sequence: CASSSSGGQTTGNTIYF. In DNA form, the CDR3 reads TGTGCCAGCTCATCCTCCGGGGGACAGACTACTGGAAACACCATATATTTT.

This rearrangement joins TRBV7-2 to TRBJ2-5; no firm D call. Germline values: CDR1 SGHTA, CDR2 FQGNSA. V lost 7 bases and J 1 base, leaving 13 bases between the germline ends. The CDR3 is 14 residues long. CDR3 coding DNA: TGTGCCAGCACCGAAGACGAAACCCAAGAGACCCAGTACTTC. This gives the protein CASTEDETQETQYF.

V and J are TRBV27 and TRBJ1-6, with D uncertain. Germline CDR1 is MNHEY and CDR2 is SMNVEV (reference sequence). This CDR3 has 17 residues. V lost 0 bases and J lost 0, with 9 bases in between. The CDR3 DNA follows: TGTGCCAGCAGTTTATCCTCGGGGAGCTCCTATAATTCACCCCTCCACTTT. This sequence encodes CASSLSSGSSYNSPLHF.

This chain joins TRBV11-2 and TRBJ1-1; 9 bases map to TRBD1. The CDR3 runs 15 residues. With 5 bases clipped from V and 1 base from J, the junction kept 5 bases outside the gene matches. Germline V gives CDR1 SGHAT, CDR2 FQNNGV. In nucleotides, the CDR3 is TGTGCCAGCAGCCTCTCGACAGGGGGGAACACTGAAGCTTTCTTT. Translation: CASSLSTGGNTEAFF.

The rearrangement links TRBV7-9 to TRBJ1-2; TRBD1 matches at 10 bases. Germline CDR1 reads SEHNR; CDR2 reads FQNEAQ (reference sequence). The ends lost 5 bases at V and 3 bases at J; junction bases unmatched: 3. The CDR3 covers 14 residues. In nucleotides, the CDR3 is TGTGCCAGCAGCCGGGGGACAGGGGACTATGGCTACACCTTC. The encoded protein is CASSRGTGDYGYTF. Full variable domain (outside the CDR3, taken from reference TRBV7-9 and TRBJ1-2): DTGVSQNPRHKITKRGQNVTFRCDPISEHNRLYWYRQTLGQGPEFLTYFQNEAQLEKSRLLSDRFSAERPKGSFSTLEIQRTEQGDSAMYLCASSRGTGDYGYTFGSGTRLTVV.

This clone was observed a handful of times. J is TRBJ1-6 and V is TRBV14, with a possible D match to TRBD1 (6 bases). Germline V gives CDR1 SGHDN, CDR2 FVKESK. This CDR3 comprises 15 residues. V shed 5 bases and J shed 7 bases, with 15 bases lying between them. CDR3 loop: CASSSYRELNSPLHF. DNA of the CDR3: TGTGCCAGCAGCTCGTACAGGGAACTCAATTCACCCCTCCACTTT.

This chain uses TRBV5-4 with TRBJ2-2, with TRBD2 matching over 11 bases. Trimming at V came to 5 bases and at J to 8 bases, leaving 5 bases not matched to a gene. Germline V gene lookup returns CDR1 SGHNT and CDR2 YYREEE (reference sequence). The CDR3 contains 14 residues. The CDR3 coding sequence is TGTGCCAGCAGGAGACTAGCGGGAAATGGGGAGCTGTTTTTT. Encoded protein: CASRRLAGNGELFF.

Comment on this clone: The sample holds other DNA sequences that translate to the same CDR3. The chain employs TRBV7-9 and TRBJ2-5; TRBD1 aligns across 7 bases. Per germline, CDR1 SEHNR and CDR2 FQNEAQ (reference sequence). The CDR3 has 13 amino acids. Trimming at V came to 6 bases and at J to 3 bases, leaving 4 bases not matched to a gene. CDR3 sequence (DNA): TGTGCCAGCAGTTCCGGGACAGAAGAGACCCAGTACTTC. It encodes CASSSGTEETQYF.

The chain recombines TRBV5-8 with TRBJ2-1, with 11 nucleotides matching TRBD2. V lost 0 bases and J lost 5; bases outside the gene matches: 4. Germline V lookup: CDR1 SGHTS, CDR2 YDEGEE. The CDR3 loop spans 16 amino acids. The CDR3 coding sequence is TGTGCCAGCAGCTTGGGAGAACTAGCGGGAGACAATGAGCAGTTCTTC. It yields the protein CASSLGELAGDNEQFF.

In regard to this clone: A junction end diverges from the germline sequence, so it may reflect a read error. V usage is TRBV7-7 and J usage is TRBJ2-4, with 9 bases aligning to TRBD1. The CDR3 runs to 16 residues. CDR1 is SSHAT, CDR2 FNYEAQ, per germline (reference sequence). The CDR3 region is CASSSRDREFPNIQYF. DNA for the CDR3: TGTGCTAGCAGCTCTAGGGACAGGGAGTTCCCAAACATTCAGTACTTC. Full variable domain (remainder filled in from reference TRBV7-7 and TRBJ2-4): GAGVSQSPRYKVTKRGQDVTLRCDPISSHATLYWYQQALGQGPEFLTYFNYEAQPDKSGLPSDRFSAERPEGSISTLTIQRTEQRDSAMYRCASSSRDREFPNIQYFGAGTRLSVL.

The V gene is TRBV25-1, the J gene TRBJ2-7; D is ambiguous. This CDR3 contains 15 residues. Trimming stripped 2 bases from V and 7 bases from J, with 18 bases between. CDR1 is MGHDK and CDR2 is SYGVNS in the germline V gene. CDR3 sequence: CASSEGGQVITEQYF. DNA for the CDR3: TGTGCCAGCAGTGAAGGCGGTCAGGTTATCACGGAGCAGTACTTC.

The chain joins TRBV6-5 to TRBJ2-2; maybe TRBD1 (5 bases). The CDR3 is 16 residues long. V was clipped by 0 bases and J by 6 bases, with 14 bases between them. CDR1 and CDR2 from the germline V gene are MNHEY and SVGAGI. The CDR3 loop is CASSYSLGLGSGELFF. The CDR3 nucleotides read TGTGCCAGCAGTTACTCCCTGGGGCTAGGGTCCGGGGAGCTGTTTTTT.

V gene TRBV6-6 combines with J gene TRBJ2-1; D gene uncertain. V lost 7 bases and J lost 4, with 8 bases in between. Germline CDR1 and CDR2: MNHNY and SVGAGI (reference sequence). The CDR3 extends over 12 amino acids. The CDR3 is CASTVDYNEQFF. The CDR3 DNA reads as TGTGCCAGCACCGTTGATTACAATGAGCAGTTCTTC.

The chain employs TRBV5-1 and TRBJ1-5; 10 nucleotides align to TRBD1. The CDR3 consists of 15 residues. The germline gives CDR1 SGHRS, CDR2 YFSETQ. V shed 0 bases and J 7 bases; nucleotides not matched to a gene: 4. The CDR3 protein is CASSLGQGAGQPQHF. The CDR3 DNA reads as TGCGCCAGCAGCTTGGGACAGGGGGCGGGACAGCCCCAGCATTTT.

This sequence joins TRBV5-4 and TRBJ2-1; 9 bases agree with TRBD2. The ends lost 0 bases at V and 7 bases at J; junction bases unmatched: 8. The CDR3 loop spans 16 amino acids. Per germline, CDR1 SGHNT and CDR2 YYREEE (reference sequence). CDR3 sequence (DNA): TGTGCCAGCAGCTTGGCCCTTGGGGCGGGAGGGAATGAGCAGTTCTTC. Translation: CASSLALGAGGNEQFF.

This chain joins TRBV12-5 and TRBJ2-1; 7 nucleotides match TRBD1. Germline CDR1 and CDR2: LGHNT and FRNRAP. V shed 4 bases and J 7 bases; nucleotides not matched to a gene: 22. The CDR3 has 19 residues. The CDR3: CASGSFTPFRDRVNNEQFF. CDR3 coding DNA: TGTGCTAGTGGTTCCTTTACCCCCTTCCGAGACAGGGTGAATAATGAGCAGTTCTTC.

CDR3 protein: CASTLTFLGNQPQHF. The DNA for the CDR3 is TGTGCCAGCACCTTGACCTTTTTGGGCAATCAGCCCCAGCATTTT. This rearrangement joins TRBV6-1 to TRBJ1-5; the D is unclear. Germline V CDR1 and CDR2: MNHNS, SASEGT. This CDR3 comprises 15 residues. The V and J ends lost 7 bases and 2 bases respectively, with 15 bases between them.

The chain uses TRBV28 and TRBJ1-2, with D unresolved. With 8 bases removed from V and 6 bases from J, the gap between germline ends came to 7 bases. Per germline, CDR1 MDHEN and CDR2 SYDVKM. CDR3 length: 10 amino acids. CDR3 residues: CASGVDGYTF. The CDR3 coding sequence is TGTGCCAGCGGGGTGGATGGCTACACCTTC.

This chain connects TRBV4-1 to TRBJ1-5; possible D gene TRBD1, 5 bases. CDR1 and CDR2 (germline): MGHRA, YSYEKL. The V end lost 3 bases, the J end lost 3 bases, and 15 bases lay between the germline ends. The CDR3 contains 16 residues. CDR3 protein: CASSHPARGVNQPQHF. CDR3 coding DNA: TGCGCCAGCAGCCATCCAGCCCGGGGGGTCAATCAGCCCCAGCATTTT.

Here the CDR3 DNA reads TGTGCCAGCAGTTCTTCCGGGACAGACTCCTACGAGCAGTACTTC. Encoded protein: CASSSSGTDSYEQYF. This chain connects TRBV6-5 to TRBJ2-7, with TRBD1 identical over 7 bases. The V gene's germline CDR1 is MNHEY and CDR2 SVGAGI. The CDR3 is made up of 15 amino acids. Trimming cost V 4 bases and J 0 bases; bases outside gene matches: 6.

This clone was seen just once. V gene TRBV10-3 combines with J gene TRBJ1-3; possibly TRBD1 for D (6 bases). The CDR3 length is 16 residues. Deletions cut 6 bases from V and 2 bases from J, with 17 bases between. Germline V lookup: CDR1 ENHRY, CDR2 SYGVKD. CDR3 DNA: TGTGCCATCAGGGAGGGACAACGAGAGACTGGAAACACCATATATTTT. Its translation is CAIREGQRETGNTIYF.

The chain couples TRBV2 to TRBJ1-1; D is uncertain. Germline lookup yields CDR1 SNHLY and CDR2 FYNNEI. The V end was cut by 4 bases, the J end by 1 base, with 10 bases between. CDR3 length: 14 amino acids. The chain's CDR3 is CASSASRANTEAFF. The CDR3 bases are TGTGCCAGCAGTGCGTCACGGGCGAACACTGAAGCTTTCTTT.

This chain joins TRBV6-6 and TRBJ2-2, with 7 bases identical to TRBD1. Germline loops: CDR1 MNHNY, CDR2 SVGAGI (reference sequence). The CDR3 has 16 amino acids. The J segment lost 4 bases and the V segment lost 0 bases, leaving 5 bases of the junction unmatched. The CDR3 DNA reads as TGTGCCAGCAGTTACTCGTCGGACAGGAGCACCGGGGAGCTGTTTTTT. It yields the protein CASSYSSDRSTGELFF.

The V and J genes are TRBV7-9 and TRBJ2-5, with 10 bases that match TRBD1. CDR3 length: 16 amino acids. Germline trimming cut 5 bases from V and 4 bases from J; bases unmatched to any gene: 10. CDR1 SEHNR and CDR2 FQNEAQ come from the germline V gene (reference sequence). The CDR3 bases are TGTGCCAGCAGCCCTGAACAGTGGACAGGGGGAGAGACCCAGTACTTC. Translation: CASSPEQWTGGETQYF.

V and J are TRBV30 and TRBJ1-6, with D perhaps TRBD1 (6 bases). The CDR3 runs to 19 residues. CDR1 and CDR2 (germline): GTSNPN, SVGIG (reference sequence). The ends were cut back, 5 bases at V and 0 bases at J, with 23 bases in the middle. The CDR3 reads CAWRSTGATFGSYNSPLHF. As DNA, the CDR3 is TGTGCCTGGCGATCGACAGGCGCTACCTTCGGCTCCTATAATTCACCCCTCCACTTT.

The chain is built from TRBV7-9 and TRBJ2-2, with 9 nucleotides matching TRBD1. This CDR3 is 16 amino acids long. Germline V gene data show CDR1 as SEHNR and CDR2 as FQNEAQ (reference sequence). V dropped 6 bases and J dropped 8; count of bases not matched to a gene: 13. The DNA for the CDR3 is TGTGCCAGCAGTTACGGACAGGGGATTCTCCCTGGGGAGCTGTTTTTT. It is translated as CASSYGQGILPGELFF.